Following are 10 T cell receptor beta chains from one sample sequenced in a study of PD-L1 blockade in urothelial cancer. The table came from immunoSEQ multiplex PCR; TCRdb's copy has only in-frame clones and leaves some out. The sample consists of tens of thousands of clones, around 91% of them appearing once. As for time point: peripheral blood 6 weeks after treatment start. The material sequenced was PBMCs, taken around atezolizumab (anti-PD-L1) treatment. These receptors were obtained from a woman in her sixties or seventies with urothelial cancer.

This chain connects TRBV5-1 to TRBJ2-7; D is possibly TRBD2 (6 bases). CDR3 size: 12 residues. The germline CDR1 and CDR2 sequences are SGHRS and YFSETQ. The germline V and J ends were trimmed by 7 bases and 6 bases, with 14 bases remaining between them. CDR3 DNA sequence: TGCGCCAGCGGGCGGGACCCAGGCGAGCAGTACTTC. Translated: CASGRDPGEQYF.

The rearrangement uses TRBV6-6 and TRBJ1-3; 8 positions agree with TRBD1. The V and J ends lost 5 bases and 4 bases, in that order; junction bases with no gene match: 4. Germline loops: CDR1 MNHNY, CDR2 SVGAGI (reference sequence). There are 14 residues in the CDR3. CDR3 DNA sequence: TGTGCCAGCAGTAGGGGGGACAGGGGAAACACCATATATTTT. Its translation: CASSRGDRGNTIYF.

V is TRBV21-1 and J is TRBJ2-3; TRBD2 is the table's D call, not checked against the DNA. TRBV21-1 is given as a pseudogene. The CDR3 is 15 residues long. CDR3 loop: CASSIGTTRTDTQYF. CDR3 DNA sequence: TGTGCCAGCAGCATAGGGACTACCCGCACAGATACGCAGTATTTT.

V and J are TRBV7-9 and TRBJ2-6; TRBD1 aligns across 7 bases. Looked up from germline, CDR1 is SEHNR and CDR2 is FQNEAQ (reference sequence). CDR3 length equals 16 residues. After removal of 7 bases from V and 0 bases from J, the junction contained 6 bases not matched to a gene. The DNA for the CDR3 is TGTGCCAGCACGGTGACAGGGCTCTCTGGGGCCAACGTCCTGACTTTC. Protein: CASTVTGLSGANVLTF.

The chain has TRBV9 and TRBJ2-1; 13 nucleotides agree with TRBD2. This CDR3 has 16 amino acids. CDR1 is SGDLS and CDR2 is YYNGEE in the germline V gene. The V segment lost 4 bases and the J segment 5 bases; nucleotides outside the gene matches: 6. The CDR3: CASSQRLAGGNNEQFF. The CDR3 bases are TGTGCCAGCAGCCAAAGACTAGCGGGAGGCAACAATGAGCAGTTCTTC.

J is TRBJ2-4 and V is TRBV10-2; 9 bases agree with TRBD1. With 2 bases clipped from V and 4 bases from J, the junction kept 9 bases outside the gene matches. The germline V gene encodes CDR1 WSHSY and CDR2 SAAADI. The CDR3 totals 17 residues. As DNA, the CDR3 is TGCGCCAGCAGTGAGACAGGGGGCTTGGCGGGGAAAAACATTCAGTACTTC. Translated, it gives CASSETGGLAGKNIQYF.

V and J are TRBV12-5 and TRBJ1-1, with D perhaps matching TRBD1 (6 bases). The germline CDR1 and CDR2 sequences are LGHNT and FRNRAP. The CDR3 runs to 17 residues. V lost 0 bases and J 6 bases, leaving 20 bases between the germline ends. The CDR3: CASGLVVTGMSIAEAFF. The DNA for the CDR3 is TGTGCTAGTGGTTTGGTAGTTACAGGGATGTCGATTGCTGAAGCTTTCTTT.

The V and J genes are TRBV10-3 and TRBJ2-5; 15 bases fit TRBD2. CDR3 size: 15 residues. With 6 bases clipped from V and 4 bases from J, the junction kept 3 bases outside the gene matches. Germline assignment: CDR1 ENHRY and CDR2 SYGVKD. This CDR3 is CAIRGLAGGGETQYF. As DNA, the CDR3 is TGTGCCATCAGAGGACTAGCGGGAGGGGGAGAGACCCAGTACTTC.

The chain joins TRBV23-1 to TRBJ1-1; D may be TRBD1 (6 bases). TRBV23-1 is annotated as an ORF whose role is uncertain. The length of the CDR3 is 14 residues. V dropped 4 bases and J dropped 4 bases, with 13 bases sitting between them. The CDR3 is CASSPICRGTEAFF. The CDR3 nucleotides read TGCGCCAGCAGTCCAATATGCAGGGGCACTGAAGCTTTCTTT.

This rearrangement joins TRBV4-3 to TRBJ1-3; D is unclear. V lost 1 base, J lost 3 bases, and 7 bases lay in between. The CDR3 is made up of 14 amino acids. The germline V gene encodes CDR1 LGHNA and CDR2 YSLEER. As DNA, the CDR3 is TGCGCCAGCAGCCAAGGGGCCGTTGGAAACACCATATATTTT. Protein product: CASSQGAVGNTIYF.